The 11 T cell receptor beta chains presented below share a single source sample, sequenced in a study of blood T cells in healthy people across ages (dated by TCRdb to the mid-2010s). Preparation of the library involved 5' RACE. The sample was run on an Illumina HiSeq 2500. A second PCR of about 6 to 12 cycles was run with a J-beta primer mix and a sample-barcoded 5' primer. In-frame beta chains were kept once TCRdb had trimmed the public reads at Q25 with fastp and called clones with MiXCR. Rows are combined by CDR3 protein, so each entry shows the most common genes and DNA. The sample contains hundreds of thousands of distinct CDR3 sequences, more than 40% of them found a single time. Around 32% of the sample goes to the ten largest clones. Sequenced material: blood. Source of these receptors: a woman in her sixties or seventies in good health.

This chain joins TRBV9 and TRBJ2-4; D gene unclear. Germline CDR1 reads SGDLS; CDR2 reads YYNGEE. CDR3 size: 16 residues. V shed 0 bases and J shed 1 base, with 11 bases lying between them. The CDR3 DNA reads TGTGCCAGCAGCGTAGATCCAGGTCTGGCCAAAAACATTCAGTACTTC. Protein sequence: CASSVDPGLAKNIQYF.

The rearrangement joins TRBV7-2 to TRBJ1-5, with a weak D call TRBD1 (6 bases). Germline lookup yields CDR1 SGHTA and CDR2 FQGNSA. The V and J ends lost 9 bases and 5 bases respectively, with 14 bases between them. This CDR3 contains 13 residues. The CDR3 sequence is CASAGAFDQPQHF. In DNA form, the CDR3 reads TGTGCCAGTGCAGGGGCGTTCGATCAGCCCCAGCATTTT.

The chain has TRBV4-3 and TRBJ1-4; D is undetermined. V was trimmed by 0 bases and J by 1 base, leaving 15 bases between them. The germline V gene has CDR1 LGHNA and CDR2 YSLEER. The CDR3 consists of 18 residues. CDR3: CASSQERFGPRTNEKLFF. The DNA for the CDR3 is TGCGCCAGCAGCCAAGAAAGATTCGGCCCCAGAACTAATGAAAAACTGTTTTTT.

This clonotype was seen a few times. The genes are TRBV20-1 and TRBJ2-3; 10 bases are a match to TRBD1. The CDR3 has 14 residues. The germline V gene encodes CDR1 DFQATT and CDR2 SNEGSKA (reference sequence). With V trimmed by 5 bases and J by 1 base, 3 bases remained unmatched. CDR3 protein: CSAAGTGGTDTQYF. CDR3 nucleotide sequence: TGCAGTGCTGCCGGGACAGGGGGCACAGATACGCAGTATTTT.

The V gene is TRBV6-2 or TRBV6-3, the J gene TRBJ2-4; D ambiguous. This CDR3 is built from 15 residues. Per germline, CDR1 MNHEY and CDR2 SVGEGT. Trimming removed 6 bases at V and 10 bases at J, with 22 bases between. The CDR3 is CASSLRPPSYPIQYF. For the CDR3, the DNA is TGTGCCAGCAGCCTCCGCCCACCTAGTTATCCAATTCAGTACTTC.

This clonotype was counted at least ten times. The chain couples TRBV27 to TRBJ2-7; TRBD2 aligns across 9 bases. Germline V gene sequence: CDR1 MNHEY, CDR2 SMNVEV (reference sequence). This CDR3 has 14 residues. V gave up 8 bases and J gave up 1 base; unmatched junction bases: 6. The CDR3 here is CASGVSGSSYEQYF. The CDR3 DNA reads TGTGCCAGCGGGGTTAGCGGGAGTTCCTACGAGCAGTACTTC.

The chain recombines TRBV2 with TRBJ2-1, with 10 bases that match TRBD2. After removal of 4 bases from V and 9 bases from J, the junction contained 9 bases not matched to a gene. The CDR3 loop spans 15 amino acids. Germline CDR1 reads SNHLY; CDR2 reads FYNNEI. This CDR3 is CASSVLAGVFSEQFF. The CDR3 nucleotides are TGTGCCAGCAGTGTCCTAGCGGGAGTATTCAGTGAGCAGTTCTTC.

This clonotype was counted ten times or more. The chain is built from TRBV7-9 and TRBJ1-4; 7 positions match TRBD1. The CDR3 totals 14 residues. V lost 5 bases to trimming and J lost 8 bases; unmatched junction nucleotides: 8. Germline CDR1 SEHNR, CDR2 FQNEAQ (reference sequence). CDR3 bases: TGTGCCAGCAGCCGTGGGACAGTCGGGGAAAAACTGTTTTTT. Translating it yields CASSRGTVGEKLFF.

The V call is TRBV24-1, the J call TRBJ1-1; a weak D match, TRBD1 (5 bases). Germline V lookup: CDR1 KGHDR, CDR2 SFDVKD. CDR3 length: 12 residues. The V gene lost 4 bases and the J gene lost 11 bases, with 13 bases spanning the gap. The DNA for the CDR3 is TGTGCCACCAGTGACTCAGGGTATGGGGCTTTCTTT. Translation: CATSDSGYGAFF.

This clonotype was observed a few times. This rearrangement joins TRBV21-1 to TRBJ2-2. TRBV21-1 is designated a pseudogene. CDR3 length: 15 residues. The CDR3 DNA reads as TGTGCCAGCAGCAAAGGCCTGGTGGGGACCGGGGAGCTGTTTTTT. It translates to CASSKGLVGTGELFF.

The gene calls are TRBV5-1 and TRBJ1-1; D gene uncertain. Per the germline V gene, CDR1 is SGHRS and CDR2 is YFSETQ. Trimming pared 2 bases from V and 1 base from J, leaving 9 bases between. The CDR3 consists of 14 residues. Here the CDR3 DNA reads TGCGCCAGCAGCTTTGACGGACCGAACACTGAAGCTTTCTTT. Encoded protein: CASSFDGPNTEAFF. Supplemented by reference TRBV5-1 and TRBJ1-1, the full variable domain reads KAGVTQTPRYLIKTRGQQVTLSCSPISGHRSVSWYQQTPGQGLQFLFEYFSETQRNKGNFPGRFSGRQFSNSRSEMNVSTLELGDSALYLCASSFDGPNTEAFFGQGTRLTVV.